The 27 T cell receptor beta chains given below trace back to one sample, sequenced in a study of response to subunit inactivated influenza vaccine. TCRdb independently ran MiXCR on the RT-PCR reads; one entry per CDR3 protein. The sample has hundreds of thousands of distinct CDR3 sequences; approximately 15% are singletons. Sequences were derived from PBMCs from blood, sampled less than 15 days before vaccination. The source of these receptors is a man aged 50 or older who received an inactivated influenza vaccine.

The V call is TRBV20-1, the J call TRBJ1-5; 9 nucleotides match TRBD1. CDR3 length: 16 residues. J lost 0 bases, V lost 6 bases, and 9 bases had no gene match. Germline CDR1 and CDR2: DFQATT and SNEGSKA (reference sequence). CDR3 coding DNA: TGCAGTGCCGCGGACAGGGGTCGAAATAGCAATCAGCCCCAGCATTTT. Translation: CSAADRGRNSNQPQHF.

The rearrangement joins TRBV5-1 to TRBJ2-3, with D tentatively TRBD2 (6 bases). Germline assignment: CDR1 SGHRS and CDR2 YFSETQ. The V gene lost 2 bases and the J gene lost 0 bases, with 13 bases spanning the gap. There are 16 residues in the CDR3. The CDR3 region is CASSFGGGGSTDTQYF. The CDR3 region has the DNA TGCGCCAGCAGCTTCGGGGGTGGTGGTAGCACAGATACGCAGTATTTT. The whole variable domain, remainder taken from reference TRBV5-1 and TRBJ2-3, is KAGVTQTPRYLIKTRGQQVTLSCSPISGHRSVSWYQQTPGQGLQFLFEYFSETQRNKGNFPGRFSGRQFSNSRSEMNVSTLELGDSALYLCASSFGGGGSTDTQYFGPGTRLTVL.

V gene TRBV5-5 combines with J gene TRBJ2-7, with no clear D. CDR3 size: 16 residues. V was pared by 0 bases and J by 4 bases, with 17 bases between. Germline V CDR1 and CDR2: SGHKS, YYEKEE (reference sequence). The CDR3 spells CASSLGGSGYGYEQYF. DNA of the CDR3: TGTGCCAGCAGCTTGGGGGGATCTGGTTACGGATACGAGCAGTACTTC.

This clonotype was picked up many times. The chain is built from TRBV5-1 and TRBJ2-3, with TRBD2 as a possible D gene (6 bases). V lost 4 bases, J lost 2 bases, and 11 bases lay in between. Per germline, CDR1 SGHRS and CDR2 YFSETQ. The CDR3 loop spans 14 amino acids. The CDR3 region has the DNA TGCGCCAGCAGCCCGGGACTTAACACAGATACGCAGTATTTT. This codes for CASSPGLNTDTQYF.

V gene TRBV15 combines with J gene TRBJ2-5; D is unresolved. The V end lost 1 base, the J end lost 1 base, and 16 bases lay between the germline ends. This CDR3 is built from 17 residues. From germline, CDR1 is LNHNV and CDR2 YYDKDF (reference sequence). The CDR3 nucleotides are TGTGCCACCAGCAGAGCTAACCCCCCGATTTTCCAAGAGACCCAGTACTTC. Protein product: CATSRANPPIFQETQYF. The full variable domain, completed using reference TRBV15 and TRBJ2-5, is DAMVIQNPRYQVTQFGKPVTLSCSQTLNHNVMYWYQQKSSQAPKLLFHYYDKDFNNEADTPDNFQSRRPNTSFCFLDIRSPGLGDTAMYLCATSRANPPIFQETQYFGPGTRLLVL.

This clonotype was counted between two and nine times. The chain uses TRBV4-2 and TRBJ1-1; no reliable D call. Germline CDR1 is LGHNA and CDR2 is YNFKEQ. The CDR3 runs to 16 residues. V lost 3 bases, J lost 3 bases, and 17 bases lay in between. CDR3 sequence reads: CASSQPSAGRDTEAFF. The DNA for the CDR3 is TGTGCCAGCAGCCAGCCCTCGGCAGGACGGGACACTGAAGCTTTCTTT.

CDR3 residues: CASSPLGGAYNEQFF. The CDR3 DNA reads TGCGCCAGCAGCCCGCTGGGCGGAGCATACAATGAGCAGTTCTTC. The rearrangement links TRBV4-3 to TRBJ2-1; the D is unclear. The V end was cut by 4 bases, the J end by 4 bases, with 14 bases between. Germline CDR1 is LGHNA and CDR2 is YSLEER. The CDR3 has 15 amino acids.

This clonotype is a singleton in its sample. This chain joins TRBV28 and TRBJ2-7; D gene unclear. Germline values: CDR1 MDHEN, CDR2 SYDVKM. Trimming took 5 bases from V and 4 from J, leaving 18 bases between them. This CDR3 contains 15 residues. The CDR3 loop reads CASSPIRTSAYEQYF. CDR3 nucleotides: TGTGCCAGCAGTCCTATCCGGACGTCCGCGTACGAGCAGTACTTC.

The chain joins TRBV29-1 to TRBJ2-3; no definite D call. V dropped 4 bases and J dropped 0 bases, with 8 bases sitting between them. Germline CDR1 SQVTM, CDR2 ANQGSEA. This CDR3 is built from 13 residues. The DNA of the CDR3 is TGCAGCGTTGCAGGCGGTAGCACAGATACGCAGTATTTT. It is translated as CSVAGGSTDTQYF.

V is TRBV29-1 and J is TRBJ2-1; the D is unclear. Germline V lookup: CDR1 SQVTM, CDR2 ANQGSEA. The CDR3 has 11 residues. Trimming stripped 1 base from V and 12 bases from J, with 10 bases between. The DNA for the CDR3 is TGCAGCGTTGAAGTCGGTAGCCTGCAGTTCTTC. It yields the protein CSVEVGSLQFF.

The chain links TRBV10-3 to TRBJ2-7; TRBD1 is a possible D gene (5 bases). The V gene's germline CDR1 is ENHRY and CDR2 SYGVKD. The CDR3 covers 13 residues. V was shortened by 2 bases and J by 3 bases, with 8 bases between the two germline ends. As DNA, the CDR3 is TGTGCCATCAGTGAGCGACAGCTCTACGAGCAGTACTTC. This encodes CAISERQLYEQYF.

This clonotype came up a few times. V and J are TRBV10-3 and TRBJ1-4; 7 bases are shared with TRBD1. CDR1 is ENHRY, CDR2 SYGVKD, per germline. The CDR3 runs 15 residues. V lost 9 bases, J lost 3 bases, and 10 bases stayed unmatched. The CDR3 nucleotides are TGTGCCATACGAGCAGGGGGGGGAGCTAATGAAAAACTGTTTTTT. It encodes CAIRAGGGANEKLFF.

This clonotype was counted at least ten times. The chain recombines TRBV18 with TRBJ2-7, with D perhaps given as TRBD1 or TRBD2 (5 bases each). Trimming removed 6 bases at V and 0 bases at J, with 21 bases between. The CDR3 has 17 amino acids. Per the germline V gene, CDR1 is KGHSH and CDR2 is LQKENI. CDR3 nucleotides: TGTGCCAGCTCCCTTGAGGAGGCTAGGGGAACCTCCTACGAGCAGTACTTC. This codes for CASSLEEARGTSYEQYF.

This sequence joins TRBV2 and TRBJ2-7; 8 bases align to TRBD1. V lost 6 bases, J lost 3 bases, and 7 bases stayed unmatched. CDR1 and CDR2 from the germline V gene are SNHLY and FYNNEI. The CDR3 consists of 14 residues. The CDR3 region is CASSALDRVYEQYF. As DNA, the CDR3 is TGTGCCAGCAGCGCACTGGACAGGGTCTACGAGCAGTACTTC.

This clonotype was recorded a few times. The J gene is TRBJ1-1, the V gene TRBV28; D perhaps matches TRBD1 (5 bases). CDR3 length equals 15 residues. CDR1 and CDR2 (germline): MDHEN, SYDVKM. Trimming cost V 6 bases and J 1 base, with 15 bases left between them. In DNA, the CDR3 is TGTGCCAGCAGGGGGACGGTGAAAACGAACACTGAAGCTTTCTTT. Its translation: CASRGTVKTNTEAFF.

This clonotype showed up just a few times. The CDR3 loop is CATSEPDGTDTQYF. DNA of the CDR3: TGTGCCACCAGTGAACCTGACGGCACAGATACGCAGTATTTT. The chain recombines TRBV24-1 with TRBJ2-3; D gene uncertain. Trimming pared 4 bases from V and 1 base from J, leaving 8 bases between. Germline V gene lookup returns CDR1 KGHDR and CDR2 SFDVKD. There are 14 residues in the CDR3.

This CDR3 is CSARFRSSDEQYF. The CDR3 DNA is TGCAGTGCTAGATTCAGGAGTTCCGACGAGCAGTACTTC. The rearrangement uses TRBV20-1 and TRBJ2-7; unclear D gene. Germline V CDR1 and CDR2: DFQATT, SNEGSKA (reference sequence). V shed 2 bases and J shed 5 bases, with 13 bases lying between them. CDR3 length equals 13 residues.

The gene calls are TRBV15 and TRBJ2-7, with TRBD1 identical over 9 bases. CDR1 LNHNV and CDR2 YYDKDF come from the germline V gene (reference sequence). J lost 9 bases, V lost 3 bases, and 9 bases had no gene match. CDR3 length equals 14 residues. The DNA for the CDR3 is TGTGCCACCAGCAGGGACAGGGGATGGATCGGGCAGTACTTC. Protein product: CATSRDRGWIGQYF.

This chain joins TRBV27 and TRBJ2-7; TRBD2 matches at 13 bases. The J segment lost 0 bases and the V segment lost 6 bases, leaving 14 bases of the junction unmatched. Germline V gene data show CDR1 as MNHEY and CDR2 as SMNVEV (reference sequence). The CDR3 is made up of 19 amino acids. CDR3 sequence (DNA): TGTGCCAGCAGCCGAACCACCGGGACTAGCGGGGCTAACTCCTACGAGCAGTACTTC. This translates into CASSRTTGTSGANSYEQYF.

The chain combines TRBV12-3 or TRBV12-4 with TRBJ1-5; unclear D gene. V lost 7 bases and J 5 bases, leaving 12 bases between the germline ends. The length of the CDR3 is 13 residues. CDR3 in amino acids: CASKKTVDQPQHF. DNA of the CDR3: TGTGCCAGCAAAAAAACTGTGGATCAGCCCCAGCATTTT.

The chain is built from TRBV10-3 and TRBJ1-1; weak D call: TRBD1 (5 bases). This CDR3 has 13 residues. V was clipped by 5 bases and J by 1 base, with 8 bases between them. CDR1 and CDR2 from the germline V gene are ENHRY and SYGVKD. Here the CDR3 reads CAISRGGNTEAFF. The DNA of the CDR3 is TGTGCCATCAGTCGCGGGGGGAACACTGAAGCTTTCTTT.

This chain joins TRBV5-1 and TRBJ2-7, with 9 bases matching TRBD2. Per germline, CDR1 SGHRS and CDR2 YFSETQ. The V and J ends lost 2 bases and 3 bases, in that order; junction bases with no gene match: 6. The CDR3 runs 15 residues. CDR3 protein: CASSFRASGIYEQYF. The CDR3 DNA reads as TGCGCCAGCAGCTTTAGGGCTAGCGGGATCTACGAGCAGTACTTC.

The rearrangement joins TRBV9 to TRBJ1-3; D may be TRBD1 (6 bases). The V and J ends lost 4 bases and 5 bases respectively, with 16 bases between them. Per germline, CDR1 SGDLS and CDR2 YYNGEE. This CDR3 is 15 amino acids long. DNA for the CDR3: TGTGCCAGCAGCCCGGACAGTGGCCTCCGAAACACCATATATTTT. Translated: CASSPDSGLRNTIYF.

The chain combines TRBV5-5 with TRBJ2-1; D is undetermined. Germline loops: CDR1 SGHKS, CDR2 YYEKEE (reference sequence). Trimming cost V 4 bases and J 7 bases, with 9 bases left between them. The CDR3 spans 12 residues. The CDR3 region has the DNA TGTGCCAGCAGCCTCTCTCCTAATGAGCAGTTCTTC. Translating gives CASSLSPNEQFF.

The table lists this clonotype with a few counts. CDR3 in amino acids: CASSQEQGLTYGYTF. The DNA of the CDR3 is TGCGCCAGCAGCCAAGAACAGGGCCTCACCTATGGCTACACCTTC. The chain couples TRBV4-1 to TRBJ1-2; tentative D call: TRBD1 (6 bases). Germline V CDR1 and CDR2: MGHRA, YSYEKL. This CDR3 has 15 residues. V was trimmed by 0 bases and J by 4 bases, leaving 12 bases between them.

The genes are TRBV12-3 or TRBV12-4 and TRBJ1-5; weak D call: TRBD1 (6 bases). V was trimmed by 1 base and J by 3 bases, leaving 10 bases between them. The CDR3 length is 15 residues. CDR3 DNA sequence: TGTGCCAGCAGTTTAGGGGGGGGCTTCAATCAGCCCCAGCATTTT. Its protein is CASSLGGGFNQPQHF.

V and J are TRBV3-1 and TRBJ2-1; D gene unclear. Trimming stripped 4 bases from V and 7 bases from J, with 14 bases between. Germline CDR1 and CDR2: LGHDT and YNNKEL (reference sequence). This CDR3 has 14 residues. The CDR3 DNA reads as TGTGCCAGCAGCCTCGTGGAGAGAGTGAATGAGCAGTTCTTC. Translation gives CASSLVERVNEQFF.